The sequence of this T cell receptor (beta chain) was determined in a study of CD8 T cells in Susac syndrome. An amount of RNA that ranged from roughly 0.45 to 1 ug was reverse transcribed with random hexamers. TCR beta CDR3 was amplified by immunoSEQ multiplex PCR. This amplification extended across 54 Vbeta and 13 Jbeta segments. One entry per CDR3 protein results from TCRdb running MiXCR on the immunoSEQ multiplex PCR reads. The top ten clones hold around 0.12% of a sample with fewer than 150,000 distinct CDR3 sequences, 90% to 95% of them seen once. CD8+ and CD4+ T cells taken from blood had their TCR beta sequenced. Controls were healthy donors (matched for age and sex). The CD8+ and CD4+ T cells were isolated magnetically using a negative isolation approach, whereas the TEMRA cells were enriched by FACS. Trimming pared 0 bases from V and 6 bases from J, leaving 9 bases between. Germline V gene data show CDR1 as SNHLY and CDR2 as FYNNEI. This CDR3 is 14 amino acids long.

This clonotype originated in a human donor in good health. The genes are TRBV2 and TRBJ1-5; the D is unclear. Sequencing was done on a sample of CD4+ T cells from PBMCs. The CDR3 spells CASSEAQVGQPQHF. The CDR3, as DNA: TGTGCCAGCAGTGAAGCGCAGGTGGGTCAGCCCCAGCATTTT.